This T cell receptor (beta chain) was sequenced in a study of T cells of healthy individuals. This CDR3 comprises 21 residues. Germline lookup yields CDR1 MNHNS and CDR2 SASEGT. TCRdb reprocessed the 5' RACE reads via MiXCR and lists one record per CDR3 protein. Of 65,000 to 95,000 distinct CDR3 sequences in the sample, more than 5% were seen once. This clonotype was picked up many times. Germline is not matched at one junction end, which may reflect a read error. V is TRBV6-1 and J is TRBJ2-7; D possibly uses TRBD1 or TRBD2 (5 bases each). The TCR originated in a female donor in good health. The CDR3 region has the DNA TGTGCCAGCAGTGAAGGAATGGCGAGGGGCCCCAAGATATATACGAGCAGTACTGAAGATTTC. It translates to CASSEGMARGPKIYTSSTEDF.